The clone carrying this TCR beta chain was seen a single time. Between the trimmed V and J ends, which lost 8 bases and 2 bases, there was a span of 19 bases. This CDR3 comprises 16 residues. Germline loops: CDR1 LNHDA, CDR2 SQIVND (reference sequence). Data came from immunoSEQ multiplex PCR; TCRdb stores just in-frame clones and leaves some out. The sample comprises about 310,000 clones, around 87% of which are singletons, and 1% rests with the top ten. This entry belongs to a study of blood T cell repertoires in COVID-19. The sequence was collected from a man aged 45-65 years with active or convalescent COVID-19. The chain couples TRBV19 to TRBJ1-3, with a weak D call TRBD1 (6 bases). Input material: peripheral blood. In DNA form, the CDR3 reads TGTGCCAGTCGCCGGGACACCTCCGTGACTGGAAACACCATATATTTT. Protein sequence: CASRRDTSVTGNTIYF.